Shown below are 26 T cell receptor beta chains from a single sample sequenced in a study of CD8 T cells in ankylosing spondylitis. MiXCR, run by TCRdb on the 5' RACE reads, gives a single entry per CDR3 protein. Of about 360,000 distinct CDR3 sequences in the sample, roughly 14% were seen once. Sequenced input: blood, either unsorted or a sorted T cell fraction (not recorded which). The source is a male donor with ankylosing spondylitis or in good health (not recorded which).

This clonotype has at least ten counts. The chain joins TRBV5-1 to TRBJ2-3, with TRBD2 identical over 8 bases. The ends lost 3 bases at V and 7 bases at J; junction bases unmatched: 7. The CDR3 spans 14 residues. Germline-derived CDR1 and CDR2 are SGHRS and YFSETQ. This CDR3 is CASSWSGGGHTQYF. The CDR3 DNA reads TGCGCCAGCAGCTGGAGCGGGGGCGGACATACGCAGTATTTT.

V usage is TRBV10-1 and J usage is TRBJ2-3; TRBD1 or TRBD2 may be the D gene (6 bases each). This CDR3 region has 15 residues. Germline V gene sequence: CDR1 WNHNN, CDR2 SYGVQD (reference sequence). Deletions cut 4 bases from V and 1 base from J, with 12 bases between. CDR3 sequence reads: CASSVRGHGTDTQYF. In nucleotides, the CDR3 is TGCGCCAGCAGTGTCCGGGGGCACGGCACAGATACGCAGTATTTT.

The chain carries TRBV7-8 and TRBJ1-4, with a possible D match to TRBD1 (5 bases). Germline lookup yields CDR1 SGHVS and CDR2 FQNEAQ. V lost 5 bases and J 3 bases, leaving 7 bases between the germline ends. The CDR3 runs 13 residues. The CDR3 DNA is TGTGCCAGCAGCCGGGACGCTAATGAAAAACTGTTTTTT. As protein: CASSRDANEKLFF.

The V and J genes are TRBV3-1 and TRBJ1-1; 7 positions match TRBD1. Germline CDR1 LGHDT, CDR2 YNNKEL (reference sequence). This CDR3 has 15 residues. Trimming cost V 8 bases and J 4 bases; bases outside gene matches: 13. The CDR3, as DNA: TGTGCCAGCCAAAGTGGAACAGGGGTTAGCACTGAAGCTTTCTTT. This codes for CASQSGTGVSTEAFF.

This clonotype was seen a handful of times. The chain joins TRBV10-3 to TRBJ1-1; D possibly corresponds to TRBD1 (6 bases). The CDR3 is 12 residues long. CDR1 and CDR2 from the germline V gene are ENHRY and SYGVKD. Trimming took off 4 bases at V and 5 bases at J, with 8 bases between the two ends. The CDR3 DNA reads as TGTGCCATCAGTGGGGGGCGGACTGAAGCTTTCTTT. Translating it yields CAISGGRTEAFF.

V gene TRBV29-1 combines with J gene TRBJ2-7; 9 bases match TRBD1. The J segment lost 2 bases and the V segment lost 5 bases, leaving 10 bases of the junction unmatched. This CDR3 has 15 residues. Germline V gives CDR1 SQVTM, CDR2 ANQGSEA. The CDR3 DNA is TGCAGCGTTAGTCCCTCGACAGGGGGAGCCTACGAGCAGTACTTC. Protein product: CSVSPSTGGAYEQYF.

In its sample, this clonotype was seen a few times. V gene TRBV20-1 combines with J gene TRBJ2-1, with TRBD2 identical over 7 bases. CDR1 DFQATT and CDR2 SNEGSKA come from the germline V gene (reference sequence). The ends lost 5 bases at V and 0 bases at J; junction bases unmatched: 7. This CDR3 has 15 residues. As DNA, the CDR3 is TGCAGTGCTGCCTGGGGGGGGGTCTCCTACAATGAGCAGTTCTTC. The encoded protein is CSAAWGGVSYNEQFF.

The chain joins TRBV7-9 to TRBJ1-4; unclear D gene. The V end lost 0 bases, the J end lost 8 bases, and 13 bases lay between the germline ends. There are 15 residues in the CDR3. Germline V lookup: CDR1 SEHNR, CDR2 FQNEAQ (reference sequence). The CDR3 loop reads CASSLALGEGEKLFF. CDR3 DNA sequence: TGTGCCAGCAGCTTAGCGCTAGGAGAGGGCGAAAAACTGTTTTTT.

This clonotype appeared many times. V gene TRBV30 combines with J gene TRBJ2-3; D is unresolved. Germline V CDR1 and CDR2: GTSNPN, SVGIG (reference sequence). The CDR3 sequence is 12 residues long. Trimming removed 2 bases from V and 1 base from J, with 4 bases in between. The CDR3 is CAWSQGTDTQYF. CDR3 nucleotides: TGTGCCTGGAGTCAGGGCACAGATACGCAGTATTTT. Full variable domain (missing parts from reference TRBV30 and TRBJ2-3): SQTIHQWPATLVQPVGSPLSLECTVEGTSNPNLYWYRQAAGRGLQLLFYSVGIGQISSEVPQNLSASRPQDRQFILSSKKLLLSDSGFYLCAWSQGTDTQYFGPGTRLTVL.

The table lists this clonotype with a few counts. The chain joins TRBV7-2 to TRBJ1-5; D not resolved. Germline V gene data show CDR1 as SGHTA and CDR2 as FQGNSA. With 3 bases removed from V and 5 bases from J, the gap between germline ends came to 14 bases. CDR3 length equals 15 residues. The CDR3 DNA follows: TGTGCCAGCAGCTTCAGGAGTTTGTCAGATCAGCCCCAGCATTTT. Translated, it gives CASSFRSLSDQPQHF.

This chain's CDR3 is CASSPLGQDTQYF. Written as DNA, the CDR3 is TGTGCCAGCTCACCTCTGGGACAAGATACGCAGTATTTT. The gene calls are TRBV18 and TRBJ2-3; possible D gene TRBD1, 6 bases. The germline gives CDR1 KGHSH, CDR2 LQKENI. This CDR3 spans 13 amino acids. Trimming removed 3 bases at V and 5 bases at J, with 9 bases between.

This chain uses TRBV7-2 with TRBJ1-4, with D possibly being TRBD1 (5 bases). The germline CDR1 and CDR2 sequences are SGHTA and FQGNSA. CDR3 length: 14 residues. Trimming cost V 2 bases and J 8 bases, with 12 bases left between them. The CDR3 bases are TGTGCCAGCAGCTTACCCGGGACGAGGGAAAAACTGTTTTTT. Its translation: CASSLPGTREKLFF.

This clonotype was found a few times. V and J are TRBV10-3 and TRBJ2-1, with 10 nucleotides matching TRBD2. This CDR3 spans 15 amino acids. The trim removed 3 bases at V and 7 bases at J, leaving 6 bases unmatched. Germline loops: CDR1 ENHRY, CDR2 SYGVKD. The CDR3 loop is CAISDMLAGGNEQFF. The CDR3 DNA reads as TGTGCCATCAGTGATATGTTAGCGGGAGGAAATGAGCAGTTCTTC.

There are a few counts of this clonotype. J is TRBJ2-1 and V is TRBV7-2; TRBD2 might be the D (6 bases). This CDR3 is 14 amino acids long. V gave up 3 bases and J gave up 9 bases, with 15 bases separating them. Germline CDR1 SGHTA, CDR2 FQGNSA. CDR3 nucleotides: TGTGCCAGCAGCTTCCGACTAGGTCGGGGTGAGCAGTTCTTC. This encodes CASSFRLGRGEQFF.

The table lists this clonotype with a few counts. The genes are TRBV5-1 and TRBJ2-1; perhaps TRBD2 as D (5 bases). The CDR3 consists of 14 residues. V was trimmed by 1 base and J by 6 bases, leaving 11 bases between them. Germline V gene data show CDR1 as SGHRS and CDR2 as YFSETQ. CDR3 in amino acids: CASSLSLASNEQFF. CDR3 sequence (DNA): TGCGCCAGCAGCTTGAGCCTAGCCTCCAATGAGCAGTTCTTC.

CDR3 coding DNA: TGTGCCATCAGTGATGTAGGGGTGGTATACAATGAGCAGTTCTTC. As protein: CAISDVGVVYNEQFF. The chain joins TRBV10-3 to TRBJ2-1; D perhaps matches TRBD1 (5 bases). This CDR3 contains 15 residues. Germline V gives CDR1 ENHRY, CDR2 SYGVKD. Between the trimmed V and J ends, which lost 3 bases and 4 bases, there was a span of 13 bases.

This clonotype was detected only a few times. This sequence joins TRBV4-1 and TRBJ1-2; D is unclear. The CDR3 loop spans 15 amino acids. Trimming removed 0 bases at V and 4 bases at J, with 12 bases between. CDR1 MGHRA and CDR2 YSYEKL come from the germline V gene. CDR3 coding DNA: TGCGCCAGCAGCCAAGACAGCATACCTGGCTATGGCTACACCTTC. Residues: CASSQDSIPGYGYTF.

This rearrangement joins TRBV2 to TRBJ1-2, with TRBD1 as a possible D gene (5 bases). The CDR3 has 14 residues. V dropped 4 bases and J dropped 2 bases, with 11 bases sitting between them. Germline V gene lookup returns CDR1 SNHLY and CDR2 FYNNEI. CDR3 DNA: TGTGCCAGCAGTGGGGCCTCAGGGAACTATGGCTACACCTTC. It is translated as CASSGASGNYGYTF.

V usage is TRBV5-6 and J usage is TRBJ1-2; D is unresolved. Looked up from germline, CDR1 is SGHDT and CDR2 is YYEEEE. The CDR3 extends over 12 amino acids. V lost 1 base, J lost 7 bases, and 8 bases lay in between. The CDR3 sequence is CASSLSTIGYTF. The CDR3 DNA follows: TGTGCCAGCAGCTTGTCGACCATTGGCTACACCTTC.

A few counts support this clonotype. CDR3 protein: CASSLGPSGADLASTDTQYF. The CDR3 coding sequence is TGCGCCAGCAGCCTGGGCCCTAGCGGGGCAGACTTAGCTAGCACAGATACGCAGTATTTT. The chain is built from TRBV5-1 and TRBJ2-3, with TRBD2 identical over 9 bases. The V gene end was trimmed by 4 bases and the J gene end by 0 bases; junction bases not matched to a gene: 18. The CDR3 is 20 residues long. Germline CDR1 and CDR2: SGHRS and YFSETQ.

The chain is built from TRBV10-3 and TRBJ2-7, with 8 bases identical to TRBD2. CDR3 size: 14 residues. Germline CDR1 and CDR2: ENHRY and SYGVKD. V lost 10 bases and J lost 2; bases outside the gene matches: 10. This CDR3 reads CATAFGGGPYEQYF. CDR3 DNA: TGTGCCACAGCCTTCGGCGGGGGGCCCTACGAGCAGTACTTC.

This clonotype came up a few times. The rearrangement uses TRBV21-1 and TRBJ2-7; no check of the table's D call, TRBD1, against the DNA was made. TRBV21-1 is annotated as a pseudogene. The CDR3 sequence is 14 residues long. The CDR3 sequence is CASLPRQGLDEQYF. The DNA of the CDR3 is TGTGCCAGCCTCCCGCGACAGGGTCTCGACGAGCAGTACTTC.

This clonotype was detected only a few times. The gene calls are TRBV5-1 and TRBJ2-4; 7 nucleotides align to TRBD1. V shed 0 bases, J shed 6 bases, and the junction held 3 bases outside the gene matches. Germline V gives CDR1 SGHRS, CDR2 YFSETQ. This CDR3 contains 14 residues. The CDR3, as DNA: TGCGCCAGCAGCTTGGAACAGGGGAGAAACATTCAGTACTTC. This sequence encodes CASSLEQGRNIQYF.

This clonotype was counted between two and nine times. This sequence joins TRBV5-1 and TRBJ1-1; TRBD1 might be the D (6 bases). Looked up from germline, CDR1 is SGHRS and CDR2 is YFSETQ. V lost 5 bases and J lost 3, with 11 bases in between. This CDR3 has 13 amino acids. The CDR3 sequence: CASRATGDTEAFF. The DNA of the CDR3 is TGCGCCAGCAGGGCGACAGGAGACACTGAAGCTTTCTTT. Supplemented by reference TRBV5-1 and TRBJ1-1, the full variable domain reads KAGVTQTPRYLIKTRGQQVTLSCSPISGHRSVSWYQQTPGQGLQFLFEYFSETQRNKGNFPGRFSGRQFSNSRSEMNVSTLELGDSALYLCASRATGDTEAFFGQGTRLTVV.

There are a few counts of this clonotype. CDR3 sequence: CASSQASRRGPNEQFF. As DNA, the CDR3 is TGTGCCAGCAGCCAGGCCTCCCGGCGGGGACCCAATGAGCAGTTCTTC. This chain links TRBV3-1 with TRBJ2-1; tentative D call: TRBD2 (6 bases). The CDR3 has 16 amino acids. The germline V gene has CDR1 LGHDT and CDR2 YNNKEL (reference sequence). V was trimmed by 3 bases and J by 6 bases, leaving 18 bases between them.

V gene TRBV18 combines with J gene TRBJ2-3; TRBD2 might be the D (5 bases). Germline CDR1 reads KGHSH; CDR2 reads LQKENI. V dropped 4 bases and J dropped 5 bases, with 16 bases sitting between them. The CDR3 is 15 residues long. Here the CDR3 reads CASSLFSSAQDTQYF. CDR3 bases: TGTGCCAGCTCACTCTTTAGTAGCGCTCAAGATACGCAGTATTTT. The full variable domain, its missing parts supplied by reference TRBV18 and TRBJ2-3, is NAGVMQNPRHLVRRRGQEARLRCSPMKGHSHVYWYRQLPEEGLKFMVYLQKENIIDESGMPKERFSAEFPKEGPSILRIQQVVRGDSAAYFCASSLFSSAQDTQYFGPGTRLTVL.